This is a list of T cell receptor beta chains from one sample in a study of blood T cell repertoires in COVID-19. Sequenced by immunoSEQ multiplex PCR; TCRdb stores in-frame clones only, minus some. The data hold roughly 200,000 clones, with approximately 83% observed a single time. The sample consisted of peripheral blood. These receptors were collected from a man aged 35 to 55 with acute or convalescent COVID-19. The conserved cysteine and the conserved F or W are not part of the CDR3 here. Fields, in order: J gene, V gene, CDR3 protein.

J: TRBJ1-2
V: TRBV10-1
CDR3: ASSPDRANYGYT

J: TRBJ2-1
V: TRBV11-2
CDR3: ASSHSGRAYNEQF

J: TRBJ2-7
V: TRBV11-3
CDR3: ASSLFGDEQY

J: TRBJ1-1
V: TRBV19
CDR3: ASRGWVQGTFGAF

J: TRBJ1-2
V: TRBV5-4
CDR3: ASSFGNRVDGYT

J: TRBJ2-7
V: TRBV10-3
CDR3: AISVGYEQY

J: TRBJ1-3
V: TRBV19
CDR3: ASSKDISLTVSGNTIY

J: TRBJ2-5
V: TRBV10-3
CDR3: ATSLAGEVKTQY

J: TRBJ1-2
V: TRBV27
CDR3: ASSLIPGGIYGYT

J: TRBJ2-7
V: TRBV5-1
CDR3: ASSSSSGSEHYEQY

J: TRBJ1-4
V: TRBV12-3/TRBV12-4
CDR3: ASSPGSKLF

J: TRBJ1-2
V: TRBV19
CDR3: ASSIADRSNYGYT

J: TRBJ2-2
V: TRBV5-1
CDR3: ASSLAGERGGELF

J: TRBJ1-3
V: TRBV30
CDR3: AWSPGRLGNTIY

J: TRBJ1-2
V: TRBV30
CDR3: AWAGPNRANYGYT

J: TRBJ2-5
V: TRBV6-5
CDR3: ATGTSGSSETQY

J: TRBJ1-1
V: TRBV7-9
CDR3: ASSLRGNTEAF

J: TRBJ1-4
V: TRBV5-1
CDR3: ASSLGQTATNEKLF

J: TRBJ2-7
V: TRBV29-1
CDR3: SARQDFSYEQY

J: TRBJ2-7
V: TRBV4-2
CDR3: ASSQGSGESYEQY

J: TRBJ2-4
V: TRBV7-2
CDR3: ASSLGGETNIQY

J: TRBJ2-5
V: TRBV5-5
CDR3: ASSLAPSGWAQY

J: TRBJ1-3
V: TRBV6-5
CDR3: ASSTGGSGNTIY

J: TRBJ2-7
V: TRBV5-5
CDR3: ASSQGWASGPTGQY

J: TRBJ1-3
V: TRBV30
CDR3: AWMPIRSSGNTIY

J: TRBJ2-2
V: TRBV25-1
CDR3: ASTRGTAGELF

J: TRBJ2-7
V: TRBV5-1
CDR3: ASSLEVRGLGEQY

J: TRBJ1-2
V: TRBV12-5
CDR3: ASGWGDSTNYGYT

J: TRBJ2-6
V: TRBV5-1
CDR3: ASSLSTASGANVLT

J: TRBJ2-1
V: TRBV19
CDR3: ASRDRGSYNEQF

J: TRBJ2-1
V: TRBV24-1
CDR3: ATSDSTYSYNEQF

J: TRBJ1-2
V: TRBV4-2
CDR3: ASSPLTANYGYT

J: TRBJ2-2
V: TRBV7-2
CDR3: ASSWGPGELF

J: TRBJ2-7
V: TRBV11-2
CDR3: ASSVARDYEQY

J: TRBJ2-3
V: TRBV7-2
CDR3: ASSLGGLRTDTQY

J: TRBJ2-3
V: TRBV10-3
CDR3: AISEVSSGRLTDTQY

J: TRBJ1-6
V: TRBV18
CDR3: ASSPPGQDYNSPLH

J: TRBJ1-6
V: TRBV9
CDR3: ASSVVEDGNSPLH

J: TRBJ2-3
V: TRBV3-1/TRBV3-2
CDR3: ASSPTSTPGTDTQY

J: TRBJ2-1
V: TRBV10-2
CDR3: ASSRLGSGGYNEQF

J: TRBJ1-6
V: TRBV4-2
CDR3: ASSQVSAGGGNSPLH

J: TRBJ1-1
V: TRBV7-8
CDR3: ASSSRDRGSNTEAF

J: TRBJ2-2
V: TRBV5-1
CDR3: ASRGSANTGELF

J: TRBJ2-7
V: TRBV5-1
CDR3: ASSPDEQGTYEQY

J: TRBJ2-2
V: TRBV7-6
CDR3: ASSSTSGRETGELF

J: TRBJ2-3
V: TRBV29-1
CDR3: SVARDFTFTDTQY

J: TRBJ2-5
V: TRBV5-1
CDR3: ASSYPGTPDQETQY

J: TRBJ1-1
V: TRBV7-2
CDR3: ASSLMDRGNTEAF

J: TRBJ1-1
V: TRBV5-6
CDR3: ASSGHDGYTEAF

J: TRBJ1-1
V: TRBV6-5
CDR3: ASTSNTEAF

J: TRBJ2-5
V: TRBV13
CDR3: ASSLRGTGEETQY

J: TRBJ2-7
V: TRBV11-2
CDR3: ASRQGTYEQY

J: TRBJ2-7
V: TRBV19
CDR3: ASSGRETTLYEQY